The present T cell receptor (beta chain) was sequenced within a study of identical twins. Study-level results: Out-of-frame alpha sequences shared by twins showed excess low generation probability. The conclusions drew on cross-sectional statistical analysis instead of tracking the same donors.

TCRdb recomputed calls from the 5' RACE reads with MiXCR, one row per CDR3 protein. The table includes about 250,000 distinct CDR3 sequences, approximately 8.3% detected once. To note about this clonotype: Its target is unknown.

This CDR3 has 16 residues. Deletions cut 3 bases from V and 2 bases from J, with 15 bases between. CDR1 MNHEY and CDR2 SMNVEV come from the germline V gene (reference sequence). These data also featured in a second study, about yellow fever vaccine responses in identical twins.

Sequencing was carried out using CD8+ T cells sorted from blood. The receptor was isolated from a woman between 18 and 30 years old in good health. The chain employs TRBV27 and TRBJ2-3, with D possibly called TRBD1 or TRBD2 (5 bases each). The CDR3 DNA reads TGTGCCAGCAGTTTTGCAGGGACCGATCCCACAGATACGCAGTATTTT. Its protein product is CASSFAGTDPTDTQYF.